This section outlines one T cell receptor beta chain sequence together with its context. Per the germline V gene, CDR1 is SEHNR and CDR2 is FQNEAQ (reference sequence). This CDR3 contains 15 residues. Between the trimmed V and J ends, which lost 0 bases and 5 bases, there was a span of 11 bases. This record belongs to a study of blood T cell repertoires in COVID-19. Whole-study context: Acute and convalescent COVID-19 specimens originated in the United States, Italy and Spain. T cells, B-cell-depleted T cells, or PBMCs provided the cDNA or gDNA that served as material.

Libraries were prepared by immunoSEQ multiplex PCR; TCRdb keeps only in-frame clonotypes and omits some of them. Here the sample spans about 210,000 clones, approximately 90% being singletons. This receptor was identified in a man between 40 and 49 years old with acute or convalescent COVID-19. The chain combines TRBV7-9 with TRBJ1-5, with D perhaps TRBD1 (5 bases). Sequencing was performed on peripheral blood. The DNA of the CDR3 is TGTGCCAGCAGCTTAGCAGGGCAGGGTCATCAGCCCCAGCATTTT. Translating gives CASSLAGQGHQPQHF.